This paragraph covers one T cell receptor beta chain sequence. Its target is unknown. The use of a sample-barcoded 5' primer and a J-beta primer mix characterized a second PCR of 7 to 11 cycles. TCRdb re-called the 5' RACE reads with MiXCR, one entry per CDR3 protein. Of about 760,000 distinct CDR3 sequences detected, roughly 50% appear once; the ten largest clones hold about a quarter. CDR1 and CDR2 (germline): WSHSY, SAAADI. V was trimmed by 6 bases and J by 4 bases, leaving 16 bases between them. The length of the CDR3 is 14 residues. This specimen belongs to a study of blood T cells in healthy people across ages. Regarding the study as a whole: Observed TCR beta diversity showed a strong correlation with the percentage of naive T cells as measured by flow cytometry.

The rearrangement links TRBV10-2 to TRBJ2-7; tentatively, D is TRBD2 (5 bases). Sequenced sample: blood. This TCR came from a man in his forties in good health. The CDR3 loop is CASSERTYIYEQYF. The CDR3 DNA follows: TGCGCCAGCAGCGAGAGGACTTACATATACGAGCAGTACTTC.